This T cell receptor (beta chain) derives from a study of blood T cell repertoires in COVID-19. About the study: PBMCs, B-cell-depleted T cells, or T cells provided the cDNA or gDNA that made up the material.

TCRdb's copy holds only in-frame clones and misses some; the assay was immunoSEQ multiplex PCR. The sample holds about 56,000 clones, 89% seen once. The TCR was taken from a woman aged 55-70 years with COVID-19, enrolled during active disease. The specimen sequenced was peripheral blood.

CDR3 region: CASSLVGGELFF. For the CDR3, the DNA is TGTGCCAGCAGCTTGGTCGGCGGGGAGCTGTTTTTT. The chain combines TRBV5-4 with TRBJ2-2; D remains ambiguous. With 0 bases removed from V and 7 bases from J, the gap between germline ends came to 4 bases. Germline V gene data show CDR1 as SGHNT and CDR2 as YYREEE (reference sequence). CDR3 length: 12 amino acids.